This T cell receptor beta chain is from a study of shared clonotypes between healthy human individuals. About the study: Participating donors consisted of a couple of women and a few men aged 18 to 49. Three CD4 naive, three CD4 memory, two CD8 naive and one CD8 memory plate were used per donor.

General study findings and limits: It was the non-shared clonotypes that had lower generation probabilities than clonotypes shared by all four donors. Represented genetic and exposure-history diversity was restricted by having few donors.

V trimming: 5 bases; J trimming: 1 base; junction bases outside the gene matches: 1. The CDR3 covers 13 residues. Per germline, CDR1 LGHNA and CDR2 YNFKEQ. Regarding this clone: The antigen is unknown.

Measured with immunoSEQ multiplex PCR; TCRdb has only the in-frame clones, and not every one. The table shows some 2.1 million clones, with 85% to 95% occurring only once. The chain has TRBV4-2 and TRBJ2-5; TRBD1 matches 7 bases. The clonotype was recovered from a man younger than 35 in good health. What was sequenced was naive CD4+ T cells sorted from blood. Subset here: CD45RA+ positively selected. CDR3 bases: TGTGCCAGCAGCGGGACAGTCCAAGAGACCCAGTACTTC. Amino acid sequence: CASSGTVQETQYF.